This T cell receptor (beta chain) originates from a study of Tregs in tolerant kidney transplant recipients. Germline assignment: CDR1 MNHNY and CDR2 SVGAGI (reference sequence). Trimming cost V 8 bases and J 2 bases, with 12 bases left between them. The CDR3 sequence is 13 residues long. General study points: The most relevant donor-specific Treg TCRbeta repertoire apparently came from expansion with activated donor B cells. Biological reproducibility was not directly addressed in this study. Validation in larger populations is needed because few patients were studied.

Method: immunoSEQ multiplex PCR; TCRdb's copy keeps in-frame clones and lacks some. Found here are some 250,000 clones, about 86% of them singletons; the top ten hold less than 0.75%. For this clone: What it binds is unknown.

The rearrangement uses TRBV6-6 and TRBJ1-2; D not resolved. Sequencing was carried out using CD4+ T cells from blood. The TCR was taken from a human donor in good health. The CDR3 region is CASSERNNYGYTF. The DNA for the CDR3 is TGTGCCAGCTCTGAGCGGAACAACTATGGCTACACCTTC.